The subject of this entry is one T cell receptor beta chain. This specimen belongs to a study of patients and donors after allogeneic stem cell transplantation. The CDR3 contains 13 residues. Germline CDR1 is LNHDA and CDR2 is SQIVND (reference sequence). Trimming took 6 bases from V and 6 from J; bases not matched to a gene: 5. TCRdb fed the RT-PCR reads into MiXCR, producing one record per CDR3 protein. This sample yields about 25,000 distinct CDR3 sequences, of which about 8% are seen a single time; 48% belongs to the top ten. This receptor was taken from a human donor who was either an allogeneic HSCT recipient or a stem cell or donor lymphocyte infusion donor (not recorded which). It is not recorded whose cells these are; they may come from a transplant donor. The chain couples TRBV19 to TRBJ1-5, with 7 bases matching TRBD1. The sequenced material came from blood, either unsorted or a sorted T cell fraction (not recorded which). In nucleotides, the CDR3 is TGTGCCAGTAGAGACAGGGCCAGTCAGCCCCAGCATTTT. It yields the protein CASRDRASQPQHF.